A selection of T cell receptor beta chains follows, all from one sample in a study of T-cell memory formation after mild COVID-19. TCRdb reanalysed the 5' RACE reads using MiXCR and keeps one entry per CDR3 protein. The table has more than 200,000 distinct CDR3 sequences, roughly 17% seen once. The sample taken for sequencing was PBMCs or a T cell subset sorted from them (not recorded which). The receptors shown here come from a young man who had mild COVID-19 (a few samples of this study predate the infection). Cell type and time point are not known. CDR3s include the opening cysteine and the closing phenylalanine or tryptophan. The order of the fields is V gene, clone size, D gene, J gene, CDR3 protein, CDR3 DNA. The D gene is left open where the match is weak. Not every row has a clone size; where given, it reads once, few, many or a size class.

v_gene: TRBV29-1; abundance: few; d_gene: -; j_gene: TRBJ1-1; CDR3aa: CSVVEQLNTEAFF; CDR3nt: TGCAGCGTTGTAGAACAGTTGAACACTGAAGCTTTCTTT
v_gene: TRBV5-1; abundance: -; d_gene: TRBD1; j_gene: TRBJ1-4; CDR3aa: CASSFHRGEEKLFF; CDR3nt: TGCGCCAGCAGCTTCCACAGGGGAGAGGAAAAACTGTTTTTT
v_gene: TRBV7-2; abundance: -; d_gene: -; j_gene: TRBJ1-6; CDR3aa: CASSFDRYNSPPHF; CDR3nt: TGTGCCAGCAGCTTCGACAGATATAATTCACCCCCCCACTTT
v_gene: TRBV29-1; abundance: few; d_gene: -; j_gene: TRBJ1-2; CDR3aa: CSVDQAGGWGYTF; CDR3nt: TGCAGCGTTGACCAGGCCGGGGGTTGGGGCTACACCTTC
v_gene: TRBV19; abundance: many; d_gene: TRBD2; j_gene: TRBJ2-5; CDR3aa: CASSIGLAGGETQYF; CDR3nt: TGTGCCAGTAGTATAGGACTAGCGGGGGGAGAGACCCAGTACTTC
v_gene: TRBV4-3; abundance: many; d_gene: -; j_gene: TRBJ1-1; CDR3aa: CASSRAFDTEAFF; CDR3nt: TGCGCCAGCAGCCGAGCATTTGACACTGAAGCTTTCTTT
v_gene: TRBV6-5; abundance: few; d_gene: TRBD1; j_gene: TRBJ2-6; CDR3aa: CASSYSRQGAWGANVLTF; CDR3nt: TGTGCCAGCAGTTACTCCCGGCAGGGGGCGTGGGGGGCCAACGTCCTGACTTTC
v_gene: TRBV29-1; abundance: -; d_gene: -; j_gene: TRBJ2-2; CDR3aa: CSTFGSNLDTGELFF; CDR3nt: TGCAGCACTTTCGGCAGCAACCTTGACACCGGGGAGCTGTTTTTT
v_gene: TRBV5-1; abundance: few; d_gene: -; j_gene: TRBJ2-3; CDR3aa: CASSLYDRGDTQYF; CDR3nt: TGCGCCAGCAGCCTTTACGACAGAGGGGATACGCAGTATTTT
v_gene: TRBV5-1; abundance: many; d_gene: -; j_gene: TRBJ2-3; CDR3aa: CASSLGQLTDTQYF; CDR3nt: TGCGCCAGCAGCTTGGGACAGCTCACAGATACGCAGTATTTT
v_gene: TRBV20-1; abundance: -; d_gene: -; j_gene: TRBJ2-3; CDR3aa: CSAWVSTDTQYF; CDR3nt: TGCAGTGCTTGGGTAAGCACAGATACGCAGTATTTT